The next 4 T cell receptor beta chains were all read from a single sample in a study of CD8 T cells in ankylosing spondylitis (dated by TCRdb to 2015 to 2018). The library relied on 5' RACE. TCRdb lists the instrument as Illumina HiSeq 2500. Starting from the raw public reads, TCRdb applied fastp trimming at Q25, assembled clones with MiXCR and retained in-frame beta chains. Each CDR3 protein gets just one entry, which takes the most common genes and DNA from the rows behind it. This sample lists 380,000 or so distinct CDR3 sequences; about 20% were detected once. The top ten clones comprise about 12% of the sample. Material for sequencing was blood, either unsorted or a sorted T cell fraction (not recorded which). These receptor sequences come from a male donor with ankylosing spondylitis or in good health (not recorded which).

V gene TRBV20-1 combines with J gene TRBJ2-2; 7 bases align to TRBD1. Germline V gives CDR1 DFQATT, CDR2 SNEGSKA (reference sequence). The junction had 7 bases not matched to a gene; V was cut back by 0 bases and J by 6 bases. The CDR3 length is 15 residues. Here the CDR3 reads CSARDRQGRAGELFF. CDR3 nucleotide sequence: TGCAGTGCTAGAGACCGACAGGGTCGGGCCGGGGAGCTGTTTTTT.

J is TRBJ2-4 and V is TRBV20-1, with TRBD1 identical over 7 bases. Looked up from germline, CDR1 is DFQATT and CDR2 is SNEGSKA (reference sequence). The CDR3 covers 13 residues. The J segment lost 2 bases and the V segment lost 5 bases, leaving 3 bases of the junction unmatched. The CDR3 DNA is TGCAGTGCTTACAGGGGAACCAAAAACATTCAGTACTTC. Its protein product is CSAYRGTKNIQYF.

In nucleotides, the CDR3 is TGTGCCAGCAGCTTAACTTCTTCGAGAGCATCCAACACTGAAGCTTTCTTT. Translating gives CASSLTSSRASNTEAFF. The gene calls are TRBV7-6 and TRBJ1-1; D gene ambiguous. Germline V gene data show CDR1 as SGHVS and CDR2 as FNYEAQ. V was clipped by 2 bases and J by 2 bases, with 18 bases between them. The CDR3 spans 17 residues.

The V call is TRBV21-1, the J call TRBJ2-7; TRBD1 was called by the table and not checked on the DNA. TRBV21-1 is an annotated pseudogene. The CDR3 has 12 residues. The CDR3 reads CATGQEPYEQYF. The CDR3 DNA is TGTGCCACCGGGCAGGAACCCTACGAGCAGTACTTC.